A single sample is the source of the 18 T cell receptor beta chains below, sequenced in a study of OX40 agonist ivuxolimab in advanced cancers. TCRdb's table, derived via immunoSEQ multiplex PCR, lists solely in-frame clones and lacks some. The sample shows some 94,000 clones, about 90% of them seen only once. Material: CD4+ or CD8+ T cells sorted from blood, obtained in a trial of the OX40 agonist ivuxolimab. The source is an adult with an advanced solid tumor such as melanoma, head and neck, liver or kidney cancer.

This clone was detected only a few times. The rearrangement joins TRBV6-6 to TRBJ1-2, with 9 bases identical to TRBD1. Germline V CDR1 and CDR2: MNHNY, SVGAGI (reference sequence). Trimming took 6 bases from V and 1 from J; bases not matched to a gene: 3. The length of the CDR3 is 14 residues. The CDR3 nucleotides read TGTGCCAGCAGGCGGACAGGGGATAACTATGGCTACACCTTC. Its translation: CASRRTGDNYGYTF.

The V and J genes are TRBV30 and TRBJ1-1, with TRBD1 matching 9 bases. This CDR3 is built from 14 residues. Germline V gene data show CDR1 as GTSNPN and CDR2 as SVGIG (reference sequence). J lost 7 bases, V lost 1 base, and 7 bases had no gene match. The CDR3 here is CAWSEPGQGFEAFF. The CDR3 DNA sequence: TGTGCCTGGAGTGAGCCGGGACAGGGTTTTGAAGCTTTCTTT. Full variable domain (missing parts from reference TRBV30 and TRBJ1-1): SQTIHQWPATLVQPVGSPLSLECTVEGTSNPNLYWYRQAAGRGLQLLFYSVGIGQISSEVPQNLSASRPQDRQFILSSKKLLLSDSGFYLCAWSEPGQGFEAFFGQGTRLTVV.

The V gene is TRBV19, the J gene TRBJ2-7, with TRBD1 matching over 7 bases. The trim removed 5 bases at V and 5 bases at J, leaving 12 bases unmatched. The CDR3 is 15 residues long. The germline V gene has CDR1 LNHDA and CDR2 SQIVND (reference sequence). The CDR3 DNA is TGTGCCAGTAGTCCCAGACAGGGAGAGGACAACGAGCAGTACTTC. It translates to CASSPRQGEDNEQYF. The complete variable domain, with remaining parts taken from reference TRBV19 and TRBJ2-7, reads DGGITQSPKYLFRKEGQNVTLSCEQNLNHDAMYWYRQDPGQGLRLIYYSQIVNDFQKGDIAEGYSVSREKKESFPLTVTSAQKNPTAFYLCASSPRQGEDNEQYFGPGTRLTVT.

The V gene is TRBV2, the J gene TRBJ2-3; TRBD2 is a possible D gene (5 bases). Trimming pared 7 bases from V and 5 bases from J, leaving 19 bases between. Germline V gives CDR1 SNHLY, CDR2 FYNNEI. This CDR3 comprises 15 residues. The CDR3 DNA reads TGTGCCAGCATGAATTTCGGACTCCTGGGAGATACGCAGTATTTT. It codes for CASMNFGLLGDTQYF.

The chain employs TRBV11-3 and TRBJ2-1; the match to TRBD1 covers 9 bases. V shed 3 bases, J shed 9 bases, and the junction held 9 bases outside the gene matches. This CDR3 comprises 15 residues. Per germline, CDR1 SGHNT and CDR2 YENEEA. The CDR3 spells CASSLGGQGLGEQFF. DNA of the CDR3: TGTGCCAGCAGCTTGGGTGGACAGGGGTTGGGTGAGCAGTTCTTC. The variable domain in full, with the rest retrieved from reference TRBV11-3 and TRBJ2-1, is EAGVVQSPRYKIIEKKQPVAFWCNPISGHNTLYWYLQNLGQGPELLIRYENEEAVDDSQLPKDRFSAERLKGVDSTLKIQPAELGDSAVYLCASSLGGQGLGEQFFGPGTRLTVL.

The chain couples TRBV27 to TRBJ2-5; tentative D call: TRBD1 (6 bases). Looked up from germline, CDR1 is MNHEY and CDR2 is SMNVEV (reference sequence). V dropped 4 bases and J dropped 5 bases, with 11 bases sitting between them. This CDR3 comprises 13 residues. CDR3 nucleotide sequence: TGTGCCAGCAGTTGGACAGTAGGCGAGACCCAGTACTTC. Residues: CASSWTVGETQYF.

The CDR3, as DNA: TGTGCCAGCAGCTTAGGCCCAGGATTCGCGGAGACCCAGTACTTC. Amino acid sequence: CASSLGPGFAETQYF. This chain uses TRBV7-2 with TRBJ2-5; D is ambiguous. The V and J ends lost 1 base and 5 bases respectively, with 14 bases between them. This CDR3 is 15 amino acids long. The germline V gene encodes CDR1 SGHTA and CDR2 FQGNSA.

V usage is TRBV11-1 and J usage is TRBJ2-7; 9 nucleotides line up with TRBD1. The CDR3 is 15 residues long. Germline values: CDR1 SGHAT, CDR2 FQDESV (reference sequence). V lost 5 bases, J lost 1 base, and 6 bases stayed unmatched. The CDR3 loop is CASSAGQGRSYEQYF. The CDR3 DNA reads as TGTGCCAGCAGCGCGGGACAGGGAAGATCCTACGAGCAGTACTTC.

The chain couples TRBV21-1 to TRBJ2-7; TRBD1, the D gene given by the table, was not confirmed from the DNA. TRBV21-1 is tagged as a pseudogene. This CDR3 is built from 14 residues. The DNA for the CDR3 is TGTGCCAGCAGCTTGGTACAGAACTCCTACGAGCAGTACTTC. Its protein is CASSLVQNSYEQYF.

J is TRBJ1-4 and V is TRBV11-3, with unresolved D. Germline V CDR1 and CDR2: SGHNT, YENEEA. Trimming removed 4 bases from V and 4 bases from J, with 13 bases in between. CDR3 length: 15 amino acids. CDR3 amino acids: CASSWAGLHNEKLFF. The CDR3 coding sequence is TGTGCCAGCAGCTGGGCGGGCCTGCATAATGAAAAACTGTTTTTT.

CDR3 sequence: CASIGGLAVTSTDTQYF. DNA for the CDR3: TGTGCCAGCATTGGAGGCCTAGCGGTCACTAGCACAGATACGCAGTATTTT. The chain links TRBV28 to TRBJ2-3; 7 bases align to TRBD2. The trim removed 7 bases at V and 0 bases at J, leaving 13 bases unmatched. This CDR3 has 17 residues. Germline V gene lookup returns CDR1 MDHEN and CDR2 SYDVKM.

The J gene is TRBJ2-1, the V gene TRBV7-3; 15 positions agree with TRBD2. The CDR3 runs to 17 residues. Germline-derived CDR1 and CDR2 are SGHTA and FQGTGA. Unmatched junction bases numbered 9, after V lost 5 bases and J lost 7 bases. The CDR3 DNA reads TGTGCCAGCAGCCCTGACTCCGGGACTAGCGGGAGGAATGAGCAGTTCTTC. Translating it yields CASSPDSGTSGRNEQFF.

With respect to this clone: Relative to the germline gene, one junction end is altered; a read error may explain this. J is TRBJ2-1 and V is TRBV7-7, with TRBD2 matching over 7 bases. CDR1 and CDR2 (germline): SSHAT, FNYEAQ (reference sequence). The CDR3 is 16 residues long. The DNA of the CDR3 is TGTGCTAGCAGCCGAAGCGGGACCCCCCCCTACAATGAGCAGTTCTTC. Translated: CASSRSGTPPYNEQFF.

A note on this clone: The junction and the germline gene differ at one end; a read error may be behind it. This rearrangement joins TRBV4-3 to TRBJ2-2; TRBD2 agrees at 9 bases. Germline values: CDR1 LGHNA, CDR2 YSLEER. This CDR3 comprises 16 residues. The CDR3 DNA sequence: TGCGCCAGCAGCCCCAGGGCGGCGGGAGGGCCCGGGGAGCTGCTTTTT. Protein: CASSPRAAGGPGELLF.

V is TRBV29-1 and J is TRBJ2-5, with 8 bases identical to TRBD2. The CDR3 totals 14 residues. CDR1 is SQVTM, CDR2 ANQGSEA, per germline. The V and J ends lost 7 bases and 4 bases, in that order; junction bases with no gene match: 11. The chain's CDR3 is CSADGSGSGETQYF. CDR3 nucleotide sequence: TGCAGCGCCGACGGGAGCGGGAGCGGAGAGACCCAGTACTTC.

The CDR3 coding sequence is TGTGCCAGCAGCCTCTTGGAACTAGCGGCACAGTACTTC. Translation gives CASSLLELAAQYF. The chain joins TRBV14 to TRBJ2-7, with 8 positions matching TRBD2. This CDR3 is built from 13 residues. Unmatched junction bases numbered 9, after V lost 4 bases and J lost 10 bases. In germline, CDR1 is SGHDN, CDR2 FVKESK. Drawing the rest from reference TRBV14 and TRBJ2-7, the complete variable domain is EAGVTQFPSHSVIEKGQTVTLRCDPISGHDNLYWYRRVMGKEIKFLLHFVKESKQDESGMPNNRFLAERTGGTYSTLKVQPAELEDSGVYFCASSLLELAAQYFGPGTRLTVT.

V and J are TRBV5-6 and TRBJ2-7; no reliable D call. V gave up 4 bases and J gave up 2 bases, with 16 bases separating them. The germline V gene has CDR1 SGHDT and CDR2 YYEEEE. The CDR3 runs to 15 residues. CDR3: CASSPQGPEPYEQYF. Written as DNA, the CDR3 is TGTGCCAGCAGCCCTCAAGGGCCCGAACCCTACGAGCAGTACTTC.

V usage is TRBV6-5 and J usage is TRBJ1-3; D unclear. V lost 4 bases and J lost 4, with 14 bases in between. The CDR3 extends over 15 amino acids. The germline gives CDR1 MNHEY, CDR2 SVGAGI. CDR3 nucleotides: TGTGCCAGCAGTTCCCGCGGAAGAGGGGGAAACACCATATATTTT. Its protein is CASSSRGRGGNTIYF.